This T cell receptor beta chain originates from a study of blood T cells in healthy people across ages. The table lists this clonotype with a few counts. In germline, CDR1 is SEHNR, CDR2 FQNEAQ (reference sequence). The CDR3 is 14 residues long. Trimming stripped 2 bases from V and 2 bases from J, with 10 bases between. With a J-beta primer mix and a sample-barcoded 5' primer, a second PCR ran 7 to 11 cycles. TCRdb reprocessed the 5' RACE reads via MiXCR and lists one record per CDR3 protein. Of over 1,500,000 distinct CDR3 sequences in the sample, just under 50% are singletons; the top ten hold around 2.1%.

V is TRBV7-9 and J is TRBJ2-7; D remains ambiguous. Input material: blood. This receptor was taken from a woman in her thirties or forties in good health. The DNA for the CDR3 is TGTGCCAGCAGCTTACCGGACCGTACCTACGAGCAGTACTTC. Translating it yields CASSLPDRTYEQYF.